This T cell receptor (beta chain) was captured by sequencing in a study of identical twins. General observations from the study: Sequences that were beta out-of-frame showed weaker excess twin sharing. The study found excess low generation probability among twin-shared out-of-frame alpha sequences.

TCRdb reprocessed the 5' RACE reads with MiXCR, giving one entry per CDR3 protein. The sample shows 200,000 to 250,000 distinct CDR3 sequences, roughly 7% of them seen only once. Germline lookup yields CDR1 WNHNN and CDR2 SYGVQD (reference sequence). The CDR3 spans 15 residues. Trimming cost V 6 bases and J 6 bases, with 21 bases left between them. Notes on this clonotype: Its antigen is undetermined.

The same sample was also used in a study of yellow fever vaccine responses in identical twins.

The sequenced sample consisted of memory (CD45RO+) T cells sorted from blood. The chain recombines TRBV10-1 with TRBJ2-7, with D possibly matching TRBD2 (5 bases). This clonotype originated in a young woman in good health. The CDR3 nucleotides read TGCGCCAGCAGAAGCGACGGAGAAGATCGGGGCGAGCAGTACGTC. It codes for CASRSDGEDRGEQYV.